This entry concerns a single TCR beta chain. This record comes from a study of blood T cells in healthy people across ages. Trimming removed 6 bases at V and 2 bases at J, with 14 bases between. The CDR3 extends over 14 amino acids. The use of a sample-barcoded 5' primer and a J-beta primer mix characterized a second PCR of about 7 to 12 cycles. TCRdb analysed the 5' RACE reads with MiXCR anew, one entry per CDR3 protein. The sample shows about 940,000 distinct CDR3 sequences, roughly 52% of them seen only once. The clonotype originates from a man younger than 40 in good health. The sequenced material came from blood. V gene TRBV12-3 or TRBV12-4 combines with J gene TRBJ2-7; D might be TRBD2 (7 bases). CDR3 bases: TGTGCCAGCAGGGTCTCGGGGGGCCCCTACGAGCAGTACTTC. Protein product: CASRVSGGPYEQYF.